The next 7 T cell receptor beta chains were all read from a single sample in a study of blood T cell repertoires in COVID-19. Assay: immunoSEQ multiplex PCR; the TCRdb copy retains only in-frame clones and omits some. The repertoire holds around 210,000 clones, with approximately 86% as singletons. Sequencing was performed on peripheral blood. These receptors were taken from a man between 60 and 70 years old with COVID-19, enrolled during active disease.

This chain uses TRBV18 with TRBJ2-7, with 7 bases lining up with TRBD1. The CDR3 is made up of 15 amino acids. Germline assignment: CDR1 KGHSH and CDR2 LQKENI. V was clipped by 3 bases and J by 7 bases; unmatched bases: 12. The CDR3 DNA sequence: TGTGCCAGCTCACCCGGGACAGTTGAAATAATGGAGCAGTACTTC. Translated, it gives CASSPGTVEIMEQYF. The full variable domain, with the rest looked up from reference TRBV18 and TRBJ2-7, is NAGVMQNPRHLVRRRGQEARLRCSPMKGHSHVYWYRQLPEEGLKFMVYLQKENIIDESGMPKERFSAEFPKEGPSILRIQQVVRGDSAAYFCASSPGTVEIMEQYFGPGTRLTVT.

The chain uses TRBV19 and TRBJ1-6; 10 bases align to TRBD1. V was pared by 1 base and J by 9 bases, with 3 bases of the junction left unmatched. The CDR3 loop spans 15 amino acids. Per germline, CDR1 LNHDA and CDR2 SQIVND (reference sequence). The CDR3: CASSIGQGAGSPLHF. The CDR3 DNA is TGTGCCAGTAGTATAGGACAGGGGGCGGGTTCACCCCTCCACTTT.

The rearrangement joins TRBV18 to TRBJ1-5, with a weak D call TRBD1 (5 bases). Per germline, CDR1 KGHSH and CDR2 LQKENI. The CDR3 covers 13 residues. Trimming removed 6 bases at V and 6 bases at J, with 12 bases between. CDR3 nucleotides: TGTGCCAGCTCCGCGGGGGATTCTCAGCCCCAGCATTTT. As protein: CASSAGDSQPQHF. Looking up the rest from reference TRBV18 and TRBJ1-5 gives the full variable domain: NAGVMQNPRHLVRRRGQEARLRCSPMKGHSHVYWYRQLPEEGLKFMVYLQKENIIDESGMPKERFSAEFPKEGPSILRIQQVVRGDSAAYFCASSAGDSQPQHFGDGTRLSIL.

This clone was seen just once. J is TRBJ2-7 and V is TRBV11-2; D perhaps matches TRBD1 (5 bases). The germline V and J ends were trimmed by 1 base and 0 bases, with 16 bases remaining between them. Looked up from germline, CDR1 is SGHAT and CDR2 is FQNNGV. The CDR3 length is 17 residues. CDR3 residues: CASSLVQTGLSSYEQYF. The CDR3 bases are TGTGCCAGCAGCTTAGTCCAAACAGGCCTTAGCTCCTACGAGCAGTACTTC.

This clone appeared once. This chain joins TRBV7-8 and TRBJ2-2; 7 positions match TRBD1. Germline-derived CDR1 and CDR2 are SGHVS and FQNEAQ. V gave up 1 base and J gave up 6 bases; unmatched junction bases: 5. The CDR3 spans 15 residues. In nucleotides, the CDR3 is TGTGCCAGCAGCTTAGTAGGGGGCGAGCCCGGGGAGCTGTTTTTT. Translated, it gives CASSLVGGEPGELFF.

The J gene is TRBJ1-1, the V gene TRBV7-6, with TRBD1 as a possible D gene (5 bases). This CDR3 has 13 amino acids. CDR1 is SGHVS, CDR2 FNYEAQ, per germline. Trimming removed 5 bases from V and 4 bases from J, with 11 bases in between. The DNA of the CDR3 is TGTGCCAGCAGCCCGCGCGGGGGCACTGAAGCTTTCTTT. Its protein product is CASSPRGGTEAFF.

V and J are TRBV19 and TRBJ1-1; D unresolved. CDR1 is LNHDA, CDR2 SQIVND, per germline (reference sequence). The CDR3 runs to 12 residues. The germline V and J ends were trimmed by 3 bases and 3 bases, with 5 bases remaining between them. The CDR3 coding sequence is TGTGCCAGTAGTATCCCTGACACTGAAGCTTTCTTT. Translating gives CASSIPDTEAFF.